Shown below are 22 T cell receptor beta chains from a single sample sequenced in a study of T cells in Graves' hyperthyroidism and ophthalmopathy. Researchers took RNA transcripts and amplified the TCR beta CDR3 regions from them. HTBI primers were used for first-round RT-PCR of the TCR CDR3. TCRdb re-analysed the multiplex PCR reads in MiXCR, keeping a single row per CDR3 protein. The table includes over 250,000 distinct CDR3 sequences, over 15% detected once. The specimen sequenced was blood. Receptors were obtained from a woman aged 55-75 years with Graves' ophthalmopathy.

The rearrangement uses TRBV27 and TRBJ2-2, with 10 positions matching TRBD1. Trimming removed 4 bases from V and 11 bases from J; junction bases left unmatched: 16. From germline, CDR1 is MNHEY and CDR2 SMNVEV (reference sequence). The CDR3 is 17 amino acids. CDR3 region: CASSSIPTGTGANELFF. The CDR3 nucleotides are TGTGCCAGCAGTTCAATCCCCACCGGGACAGGGGCCAACGAGCTGTTTTTT.

This clonotype was picked up many times. V is TRBV19 and J is TRBJ1-5; TRBD1 is a possible D gene (5 bases). The V end was cut by 1 base, the J end by 2 bases, with 12 bases between. The length of the CDR3 is 16 residues. The germline V gene has CDR1 LNHDA and CDR2 SQIVND (reference sequence). The CDR3 loop reads CASSIAGERGNQPQHF. CDR3 sequence (DNA): TGTGCCAGTAGTATAGCGGGGGAAAGGGGCAATCAGCCCCAGCATTTT.

The chain is built from TRBV6-1 and TRBJ2-5; D remains ambiguous. Trimming took 7 bases from V and 3 from J, leaving 12 bases between them. This CDR3 has 13 residues. CDR1 is MNHNS and CDR2 is SASEGT in the germline V gene. The CDR3 here is CASKTGREETQYF. The DNA for the CDR3 is TGTGCCAGCAAAACCGGACGGGAAGAGACCCAGTACTTC.

The CDR3 coding sequence is TGTGCCAGCAGCTTGGTTGGGACAGGGTTGGGCTCCTACGAGCAGTACTTC. Translated, it gives CASSLVGTGLGSYEQYF. The gene calls are TRBV5-6 and TRBJ2-7; 9 nucleotides agree with TRBD1. J gave up 0 bases and V 0 bases, and 7 bases lay outside the gene matches. The germline V gene has CDR1 SGHDT and CDR2 YYEEEE. The CDR3 totals 17 residues.

V is TRBV6-2 or TRBV6-3 and J is TRBJ2-3, with D possibly TRBD1 on 6 matching bases. This CDR3 has 13 residues. V was shortened by 9 bases and J by 7 bases, with 17 bases between the two germline ends. Germline V gives CDR1 MNHEY, CDR2 SVGEGT. CDR3 loop: CASGQTGENTQYF. CDR3 coding DNA: TGTGCCAGTGGTCAGACAGGCGAGAATACGCAGTATTTT.

The V gene is TRBV5-1, the J gene TRBJ2-2; 11 nucleotides agree with TRBD2. The length of the CDR3 is 15 residues. Germline CDR1 reads SGHRS; CDR2 reads YFSETQ. With 10 bases clipped from V and 6 bases from J, the junction kept 11 bases outside the gene matches. The CDR3 spells CASRGVAGGPGELFF. The DNA of the CDR3 is TGCGCCTCCCGAGGAGTAGCGGGGGGGCCCGGGGAGCTGTTTTTT.

The genes are TRBV3-1 and TRBJ2-1, with a weak D call TRBD1 (5 bases). The V end lost 4 bases, the J end lost 9 bases, and 10 bases lay between the germline ends. Germline CDR1 and CDR2: LGHDT and YNNKEL (reference sequence). This CDR3 is 12 amino acids long. This chain's CDR3 is CASSPDTAEQFF. The CDR3 coding sequence is TGTGCCAGCAGCCCGGACACGGCTGAGCAGTTCTTC.

The J gene is TRBJ1-5, the V gene TRBV7-2, with D possibly being TRBD1 (6 bases). Germline V gives CDR1 SGHTA, CDR2 FQGNSA. V was cut by 1 base and J by 7 bases, with 17 bases left in between. The CDR3 consists of 16 residues. The CDR3 DNA sequence: TGTGCCAGCAGCTTAGGAGGGGGGGGCTGGGGACAGCCCCAGCATTTT. Encoded protein: CASSLGGGGWGQPQHF.

This clonotype was detected ten times or more. This chain joins TRBV3-1 and TRBJ2-7, with D perhaps TRBD2 (7 bases). The CDR3 is 12 amino acids. CDR1 and CDR2 from the germline V gene are LGHDT and YNNKEL (reference sequence). Trimming took off 8 bases at V and 2 bases at J, with 10 bases between the two ends. The chain's CDR3 is CASRGATYEQYF. CDR3 DNA sequence: TGTGCCAGCCGGGGGGCCACCTACGAGCAGTACTTC.

This clonotype was detected a few times. CDR3 loop: CASSYSGRGTGELFF. The DNA of the CDR3 is TGTGCCAGCAGTTACTCCGGGAGGGGGACCGGGGAGCTGTTTTTT. The chain employs TRBV6-5 and TRBJ2-2, with 8 bases identical to TRBD2. This CDR3 contains 15 residues. Germline V gene data show CDR1 as MNHEY and CDR2 as SVGAGI. Trimming took 0 bases from V and 5 from J; bases not matched to a gene: 2.

The chain recombines TRBV28 with TRBJ2-6, with D maybe TRBD1 (7 bases). The CDR3 consists of 15 residues. Trimming shortened V by 9 bases and J by 0 bases, and 12 bases separated the two germline ends. The germline gives CDR1 MDHEN, CDR2 SYDVKM. CDR3 bases: TGTGCCAGTCAGGGGGGAAGCTCTGGGGCCAACGTCCTGACTTTC. This translates into CASQGGSSGANVLTF.

Details on this clonotype: One end of the junction varies from germline; a read error may be responsible. The chain uses TRBV5-6 and TRBJ1-2, with TRBD1 identical over 8 bases. CDR1 is SGHDT, CDR2 YYEEEE, per germline. The CDR3 totals 15 residues. The CDR3: CAGSHYNGQGYGYTF. The CDR3 region has the DNA TGTGCCGGCAGCCACTATAACGGACAGGGCTATGGCTACACCTTC.

This chain uses TRBV4-3 with TRBJ2-2, with a tentative D call TRBD2 (5 bases). The CDR3 is made up of 14 amino acids. V lost 1 base to trimming and J lost 4 bases, with 7 bases between them. The germline gives CDR1 LGHNA, CDR2 YSLEER. CDR3 bases: TGCGCCAGCAGCCAAGGGGCGGGCACCGGGGAGCTGTTTTTT. It is translated as CASSQGAGTGELFF.

This clonotype was counted between two and nine times. The CDR3 region is CASSEAGRGWNIQYF. The CDR3 DNA reads as TGTGCCAGCAGTGAAGCAGGGAGGGGTTGGAACATTCAGTACTTC. The chain carries TRBV6-1 and TRBJ2-4, with 7 positions matching TRBD2. Germline V lookup: CDR1 MNHNS, CDR2 SASEGT. This CDR3 is built from 15 residues. J lost 7 bases, V lost 0 bases, and 6 bases had no gene match.

The V call is TRBV5-1, the J call TRBJ2-1; D unresolved. The CDR3 sequence is 14 residues long. Trimming removed 1 base from V and 2 bases from J, with 7 bases in between. Germline V gene data show CDR1 as SGHRS and CDR2 as YFSETQ. CDR3: CASSLWGAYNEQFF. DNA for the CDR3: TGCGCCAGCAGCTTGTGGGGTGCCTACAATGAGCAGTTCTTC.

The chain joins TRBV9 to TRBJ1-1; D perhaps matches TRBD1 (5 bases). Trimming removed 4 bases at V and 3 bases at J, with 13 bases between. The CDR3 runs 14 residues. The V gene's germline CDR1 is SGDLS and CDR2 YYNGEE. CDR3 nucleotides: TGTGCCAGCAGCTGGTCGGGGGGAGACACTGAAGCTTTCTTT. Translation gives CASSWSGGDTEAFF.

This clonotype was counted at least ten times. This chain uses TRBV9 with TRBJ1-1; the match to TRBD1 covers 7 bases. This CDR3 comprises 16 residues. With 0 bases clipped from V and 1 base from J, the junction kept 6 bases outside the gene matches. The germline V gene encodes CDR1 SGDLS and CDR2 YYNGEE. CDR3 protein: CASSVGEAGGNTEAFF. The CDR3 DNA follows: TGTGCCAGCAGCGTAGGAGAGGCAGGGGGGAACACTGAAGCTTTCTTT. The whole variable domain, remainder taken from reference TRBV9 and TRBJ1-1, is DSGVTQTPKHLITATGQRVTLRCSPRSGDLSVYWYQQSLDQGLQFLIQYYNGEERAKGNILERFSAQQFPDLHSELNLSSLELGDSALYFCASSVGEAGGNTEAFFGQGTRLTVV.

This clonotype appeared once. The chain employs TRBV5-1 and TRBJ2-2; TRBD1 matches at 8 bases. The germline V gene encodes CDR1 SGHRS and CDR2 YFSETQ. This CDR3 is 16 amino acids long. The J segment lost 4 bases and the V segment lost 7 bases, leaving 12 bases of the junction unmatched. CDR3 protein: CASCPGGSTGTGELFF. In DNA, the CDR3 is TGCGCCAGCTGTCCAGGGGGCAGTACGGGCACCGGGGAGCTGTTTTTT.

J is TRBJ2-3 and V is TRBV5-4; D is tentatively TRBD1 or TRBD2 (5 bases each). CDR3 length: 15 amino acids. CDR1 SGHNT and CDR2 YYREEE come from the germline V gene (reference sequence). V was cut by 3 bases and J by 6 bases, with 17 bases left in between. CDR3 amino acids: CASSSFGGFGDTQYF. CDR3 sequence (DNA): TGTGCCAGCAGCTCCTTTGGGGGTTTCGGCGATACGCAGTATTTT.

In this sample, this clonotype turned up many times. The chain employs TRBV27 and TRBJ2-7; perhaps TRBD1 as D (6 bases). Trimming took 7 bases from V and 2 from J, leaving 18 bases between them. The CDR3 has 15 amino acids. The germline V gene encodes CDR1 MNHEY and CDR2 SMNVEV (reference sequence). The CDR3 loop reads CASKVEAGEPYEQYF. The CDR3 region has the DNA TGTGCCAGCAAGGTTGAGGCAGGGGAGCCCTACGAGCAGTACTTC.

About this clonotype: This sequence may be a read error, since a much larger clone differs from it by one base. V is TRBV27 and J is TRBJ2-1; maybe TRBD1 (6 bases). Trimming removed 1 base at V and 10 bases at J, with 23 bases between. The CDR3 consists of 17 residues. The V gene's germline CDR1 is MNHEY and CDR2 SMNVEV (reference sequence). The CDR3 loop is CASSLWGVGAGAYEQFF. CDR3 nucleotides: TGTGCCAGCAGTTTATGGGGCGTGGGGGCGGGTGCCTACGAGCAGTTCTTC.

The genes are TRBV6-1 and TRBJ2-4, with TRBD1 matching 7 bases. In germline, CDR1 is MNHNS, CDR2 SASEGT. The CDR3 covers 17 residues. J gave up 9 bases and V 3 bases, and 17 bases lay outside the gene matches. In nucleotides, the CDR3 is TGTGCCAGCAGTGACGAAGACAGGGAGTTACTATCGGGCATTCAGTACTTC. It encodes CASSDEDRELLSGIQYF.